Listed here are 24 T cell receptor beta chains from one sample, sequenced in a study of T cells in Graves' hyperthyroidism and ophthalmopathy. RNA transcripts gave rise to amplified TCR beta CDR3 regions. During a first-round RT-PCR of the TCR CDR3, the HTBI primer set was used. TCRdb recomputed calls from the multiplex PCR reads with MiXCR, one row per CDR3 protein. The table has under 800,000 distinct CDR3 sequences, around 15% seen once. Sequencing was carried out using blood. The receptors were sampled from a woman younger than 35 with Graves' hyperthyroidism.

This clonotype has ten or more counts. The chain employs TRBV30 and TRBJ2-7, with 8 bases fitting TRBD1. Trimming took 2 bases from V and 5 from J; bases not matched to a gene: 2. Germline values: CDR1 GTSNPN, CDR2 SVGIG (reference sequence). The CDR3 totals 12 residues. The DNA for the CDR3 is TGTGCCTGGAGTATACAGGGGGACGAGCAGTACTTC. Translation: CAWSIQGDEQYF.

This clonotype has at least ten counts. The chain joins TRBV2 to TRBJ1-1, with TRBD1 as a possible D gene (6 bases). The ends were cut back, 8 bases at V and 5 bases at J, with 21 bases in the middle. CDR1 and CDR2 (germline): SNHLY, FYNNEI. This CDR3 has 15 amino acids. The CDR3 protein is CASQIGGRGGTEAFF. The CDR3 DNA reads as TGTGCCAGCCAGATTGGTGGCAGGGGAGGGACTGAAGCTTTCTTT.

This clonotype was counted ten times or more. This rearrangement joins TRBV28 to TRBJ2-1; TRBD1 matches at 7 bases. Germline values: CDR1 MDHEN, CDR2 SYDVKM. CDR3 length equals 16 residues. The V gene end was trimmed by 6 bases and the J gene end by 6 bases; junction bases not matched to a gene: 14. As DNA, the CDR3 is TGTGCCAGCAGCCGCACGTTGACAGGGAAGGGCAATGAGCAGTTCTTC. Translating gives CASSRTLTGKGNEQFF.

This clonotype was picked up many times. The genes are TRBV29-1 and TRBJ1-2; TRBD1 agrees at 10 bases. The length of the CDR3 is 12 residues. With V trimmed by 7 bases and J by 6 bases, 5 bases remained unmatched. The germline gives CDR1 SQVTM, CDR2 ANQGSEA. CDR3 sequence reads: CSAGTGEDGYTF. The DNA for the CDR3 is TGCAGCGCCGGGACAGGGGAGGATGGCTACACCTTC.

This clonotype was recorded many times. CDR3 bases: TGTGCCAGCAGCTTACTAGGAGCTGGCACAGATACGCAGTATTTT. Translated, it gives CASSLLGAGTDTQYF. The chain combines TRBV7-3 with TRBJ2-3; no definite D call. Deletions cut 2 bases from V and 1 base from J, with 10 bases between. This CDR3 is built from 15 residues. CDR1 and CDR2 (germline): SGHTA, FQGTGA.

Many counts were recorded for this clonotype. The gene calls are TRBV11-2 and TRBJ1-6; 11 bases line up with TRBD1. This CDR3 contains 15 residues. Germline CDR1 is SGHAT and CDR2 is FQNNGV. Germline trimming cut 2 bases from V and 7 bases from J; bases unmatched to any gene: 1. CDR3 amino acids: CASSLRDRGNSPLHF. The CDR3 DNA follows: TGTGCCAGCAGCTTACGGGACAGGGGGAATTCACCCCTCCACTTT.

The V and J genes are TRBV5-1 and TRBJ2-3; 7 nucleotides agree with TRBD1. In germline, CDR1 is SGHRS, CDR2 YFSETQ. CDR3 length equals 13 residues. Trimming at V came to 4 bases and at J to 8 bases, leaving 7 bases not matched to a gene. CDR3 in DNA: TGCGCCAGCAGCCCAGGCCCAGGGGGTACGCAGTATTTT. Translation: CASSPGPGGTQYF.

The chain combines TRBV4-1 with TRBJ2-1; D ambiguous. There are 14 residues in the CDR3. V was clipped by 6 bases and J by 3 bases, with 12 bases between them. Germline V lookup: CDR1 MGHRA, CDR2 YSYEKL. The CDR3 nucleotides read TGCGCCAGCAGGGAATTCCCCCGCTACAATGAGCAGTTCTTC. It yields the protein CASREFPRYNEQFF.

This clonotype turned up a few times. This rearrangement joins TRBV28 to TRBJ2-7, with D maybe TRBD2 (6 bases). Germline V gives CDR1 MDHEN, CDR2 SYDVKM. Trimming pared 2 bases from V and 0 bases from J, leaving 11 bases between. The CDR3 spans 15 residues. The CDR3 is CASSLGDSGSYEQYF. CDR3 bases: TGTGCCAGCAGTTTAGGCGATAGCGGCTCCTACGAGCAGTACTTC.

This chain links TRBV25-1 with TRBJ2-2; perhaps TRBD1 as D (6 bases). CDR3 length: 15 residues. Trimming left V 1 base short and J 7 bases short, with 13 bases between. The germline CDR1 and CDR2 sequences are MGHDK and SYGVNS. The CDR3 bases are TGTGCCAGCAGTGAATTGGACAGTGTCGACGGGGAGCTGTTTTTT. Translation gives CASSELDSVDGELFF.

A note on this clonotype: One end of the junction is discordant with germline, which a read error may explain. CDR3 sequence (DNA): TGTGCCAGCAGCCAAGATGAGCGGGAGCCCTACAATGAGCAGCTCTTC. The encoded protein is CASSQDEREPYNEQLF. The chain joins TRBV3-1 to TRBJ2-1, with TRBD2 identical over 8 bases. This CDR3 is built from 16 residues. Germline V gives CDR1 LGHDT, CDR2 YNNKEL (reference sequence).

This clonotype has a handful of counts. The rearrangement joins TRBV20-1 to TRBJ2-3; a weak D match, TRBD1 (5 bases). The germline gives CDR1 DFQATT, CDR2 SNEGSKA (reference sequence). V shed 3 bases and J shed 1 base, with 8 bases lying between them. CDR3 length equals 13 residues. This CDR3 is CSARGLRTDTQYF. The CDR3 region has the DNA TGCAGTGCTAGGGGGCTTCGCACAGATACGCAGTATTTT.

The J gene is TRBJ1-6, the V gene TRBV11-2; the match to TRBD1 covers 9 bases. The CDR3 totals 13 residues. Trimming removed 3 bases from V and 16 bases from J; junction bases left unmatched: 7. Germline CDR1 reads SGHAT; CDR2 reads FQNNGV. The CDR3 coding sequence is TGTGCCAGCAGCTTGGGACAGGGCATCACTCTCCACTTT. Translated, it gives CASSLGQGITLHF.

The rearrangement joins TRBV18 to TRBJ2-4, with a tentative D call TRBD2 (6 bases). The CDR3 length is 21 residues. Germline CDR1 KGHSH, CDR2 LQKENI. V gave up 0 bases and J gave up 5 bases, with 29 bases separating them. This CDR3 is CASSPPGGRRKWGGKENIQYF. Written as DNA, the CDR3 is TGTGCCAGCTCACCACCTGGCGGACGGAGGAAGTGGGGCGGGAAGGAAAACATTCAGTACTTC.

This clonotype has more than one count but fewer than ten. The chain is built from TRBV7-2 and TRBJ2-1, with 15 bases matching TRBD2. Losses at the gene ends were 4 bases for V and 0 bases for J; bases not matched to a gene: 4. From germline, CDR1 is SGHTA and CDR2 FQGNSA. CDR3 length: 18 residues. The CDR3: CASSSGLAGGFSYNEQFF. For the CDR3, the DNA is TGTGCCAGCAGCTCGGGACTAGCGGGAGGCTTCTCCTACAATGAGCAGTTCTTC.

Many counts were recorded for this clonotype. The chain couples TRBV4-3 to TRBJ1-1; D is ambiguous. CDR1 is LGHNA, CDR2 YSLEER, per germline. CDR3 length equals 14 residues. With 0 bases removed from V and 1 base from J, the gap between germline ends came to 6 bases. The CDR3 bases are TGCGCCAGCAGCCAAGAAGGCGAGAACACTGAAGCTTTCTTT. It encodes CASSQEGENTEAFF.

This clonotype was observed a handful of times. This chain connects TRBV9 to TRBJ2-1; the match to TRBD1 covers 12 bases. Germline loops: CDR1 SGDLS, CDR2 YYNGEE. V lost 0 bases and J lost 8; bases outside the gene matches: 3. The CDR3 loop spans 15 amino acids. CDR3 loop: CASSVAGTGGYEQFF. In DNA form, the CDR3 reads TGTGCCAGCAGCGTAGCAGGGACAGGGGGCTATGAGCAGTTCTTC.

The V gene is TRBV30, the J gene TRBJ1-2; unclear D gene. There are 13 residues in the CDR3. Germline lookup yields CDR1 GTSNPN and CDR2 SVGIG (reference sequence). With 5 bases removed from V and 3 bases from J, the gap between germline ends came to 13 bases. This chain's CDR3 is CAWALRAYYGYTF. The CDR3 DNA reads as TGTGCCTGGGCCCTCCGGGCGTACTATGGCTACACCTTC. The variable domain in full, with the rest retrieved from reference TRBV30 and TRBJ1-2, is SQTIHQWPATLVQPVGSPLSLECTVEGTSNPNLYWYRQAAGRGLQLLFYSVGIGQISSEVPQNLSASRPQDRQFILSSKKLLLSDSGFYLCAWALRAYYGYTFGSGTRLTVV.

This clonotype was observed many times. V gene TRBV2 combines with J gene TRBJ2-3, with D unclear. Germline-derived CDR1 and CDR2 are SNHLY and FYNNEI. The CDR3 loop spans 13 amino acids. Trimming took off 8 bases at V and 10 bases at J, with 19 bases between the two ends. This CDR3 is CASEFGGPVAQYF. The CDR3, as DNA: TGTGCCAGCGAGTTCGGCGGACCGGTAGCGCAGTATTTT.

This chain uses TRBV20-1 with TRBJ2-7, with D maybe TRBD1 (5 bases). This CDR3 contains 14 residues. V lost 6 bases and J lost 1, with 16 bases in between. Germline CDR1 DFQATT, CDR2 SNEGSKA (reference sequence). The CDR3 DNA follows: TGCAGTGCCTCCCAGGGCCAGGGATCCTACGAGCAGTACTTC. This codes for CSASQGQGSYEQYF.

The rearrangement joins TRBV27 to TRBJ2-7; D is uncertain. The CDR3 extends over 20 amino acids. The germline CDR1 and CDR2 sequences are MNHEY and SMNVEV (reference sequence). Trimming stripped 2 bases from V and 2 bases from J, with 28 bases between. CDR3 in DNA: TGTGCCAGCAGTTTAGGGCCCGCACGGAGACGGGCCGTAGCCCCCTACGAGCAGTACTTC. Translated, it gives CASSLGPARRRAVAPYEQYF.

This CDR3 reads CASSLPTSETGELFF. CDR3 DNA: TGTGCCAGCAGCCTACCGACTAGCGAGACCGGGGAGCTGTTTTTT. The chain recombines TRBV13 with TRBJ2-2; 8 nucleotides line up with TRBD2. This CDR3 has 15 residues. Germline CDR1 PRHDT, CDR2 FYEKMQ (reference sequence). V gave up 5 bases and J gave up 5 bases; unmatched junction bases: 7.

This clonotype was recorded many times. The rearrangement links TRBV28 to TRBJ2-3, with D perhaps TRBD1 (8 bases). V lost 4 bases to trimming and J lost 6 bases, with 20 bases between them. This CDR3 comprises 16 residues. Per the germline V gene, CDR1 is MDHEN and CDR2 is SYDVKM. The CDR3 DNA follows: TGTGCCAGCAGTTGGACAGGGACGGGGGGCTCGGATACGCAGTATTTT. It specifies CASSWTGTGGSDTQYF. Together with reference TRBV28 and TRBJ2-3, the CDR3 gives the full variable domain: DVKVTQSSRYLVKRTGEKVFLECVQDMDHENMFWYRQDPGLGLRLIYFSYDVKMKEKGDIPEGYSVSREKKERFSLILESASTNQTSMYLCASSWTGTGGSDTQYFGPGTRLTVL.

The chain links TRBV5-6 to TRBJ2-7, with 7 bases fitting TRBD1. Germline CDR1 SGHDT, CDR2 YYEEEE. This CDR3 spans 15 amino acids. V shed 4 bases and J 3 bases; nucleotides not matched to a gene: 10. The CDR3 loop is CASSPGTVAIYEQYF. CDR3 in DNA: TGTGCCAGCAGCCCCGGGACAGTCGCCATCTACGAGCAGTACTTC.